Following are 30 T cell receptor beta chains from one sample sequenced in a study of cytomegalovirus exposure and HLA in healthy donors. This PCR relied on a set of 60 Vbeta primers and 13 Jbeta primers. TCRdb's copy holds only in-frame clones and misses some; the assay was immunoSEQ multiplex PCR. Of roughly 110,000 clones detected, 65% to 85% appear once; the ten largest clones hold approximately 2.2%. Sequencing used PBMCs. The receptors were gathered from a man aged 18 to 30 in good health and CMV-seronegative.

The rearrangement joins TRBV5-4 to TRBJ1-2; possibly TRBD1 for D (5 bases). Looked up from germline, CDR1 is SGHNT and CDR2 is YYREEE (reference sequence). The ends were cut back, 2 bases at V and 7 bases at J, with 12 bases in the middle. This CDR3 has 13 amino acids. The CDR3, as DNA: TGTGCCAGCAGCTTCGCAGGGTTTACTGGCTACACCTTC. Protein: CASSFAGFTGYTF. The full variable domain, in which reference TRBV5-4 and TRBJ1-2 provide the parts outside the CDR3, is ETGVTQSPTHLIKTRGQQVTLRCSSQSGHNTVSWYQQALGQGPQFIFQYYREEENGRGNFPPRFSGLQFPNYSSELNVNALELDDSALYLCASSFAGFTGYTFGSGTRLTVV.

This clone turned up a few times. The CDR3 sequence is CASSQQGYEQYF. CDR3 nucleotides: TGTGCCAGCAGCCAACAGGGCTACGAGCAGTACTTC. This chain uses TRBV6-5 with TRBJ2-7; maybe TRBD1 (6 bases). The CDR3 extends over 12 amino acids. CDR1 MNHEY and CDR2 SVGAGI come from the germline V gene. V lost 6 bases and J 3 bases, leaving 9 bases between the germline ends.

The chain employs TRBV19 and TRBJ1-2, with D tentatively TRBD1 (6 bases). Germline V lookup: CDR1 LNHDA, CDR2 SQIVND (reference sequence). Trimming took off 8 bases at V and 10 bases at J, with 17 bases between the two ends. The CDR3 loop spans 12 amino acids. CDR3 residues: CASSTPTGSYTF. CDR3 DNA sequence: TGTGCCAGTTCTACCCCGACAGGCTCCTACACCTTC.

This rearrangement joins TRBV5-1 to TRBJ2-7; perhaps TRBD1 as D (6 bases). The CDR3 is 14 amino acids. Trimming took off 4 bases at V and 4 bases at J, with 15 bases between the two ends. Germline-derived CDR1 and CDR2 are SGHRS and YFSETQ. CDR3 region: CASSPDYRDYEQYF. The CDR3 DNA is TGCGCCAGCAGCCCAGACTACAGGGATTACGAGCAGTACTTC.

The chain's CDR3 is CASSIQGPGANVLTF. The CDR3 DNA reads as TGTGCCAGTAGTATTCAGGGGCCTGGGGCCAACGTCCTGACTTTC. The chain is built from TRBV19 and TRBJ2-6, with a weak D call TRBD1 (6 bases). The length of the CDR3 is 15 residues. Germline CDR1 LNHDA, CDR2 SQIVND (reference sequence). Trimming pared 3 bases from V and 2 bases from J, leaving 8 bases between. Drawing the rest from reference TRBV19 and TRBJ2-6, the complete variable domain is DGGITQSPKYLFRKEGQNVTLSCEQNLNHDAMYWYRQDPGQGLRLIYYSQIVNDFQKGDIAEGYSVSREKKESFPLTVTSAQKNPTAFYLCASSIQGPGANVLTFGAGSRLTVL.

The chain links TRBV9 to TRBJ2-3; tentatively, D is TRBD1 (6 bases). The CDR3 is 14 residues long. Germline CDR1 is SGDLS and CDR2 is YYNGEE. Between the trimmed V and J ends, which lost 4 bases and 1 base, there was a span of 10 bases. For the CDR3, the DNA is TGTGCCAGCAGCTTCAGACAGGGCACAGATACGCAGTATTTT. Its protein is CASSFRQGTDTQYF.

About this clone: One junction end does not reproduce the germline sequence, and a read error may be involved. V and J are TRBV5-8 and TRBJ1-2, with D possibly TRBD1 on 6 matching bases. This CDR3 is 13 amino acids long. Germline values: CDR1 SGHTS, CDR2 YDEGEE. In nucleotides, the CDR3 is TGTGCCAGTTCTATAGGGGGGGCGCCTGGCTACCCCTTC. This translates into CASSIGGAPGYPF.

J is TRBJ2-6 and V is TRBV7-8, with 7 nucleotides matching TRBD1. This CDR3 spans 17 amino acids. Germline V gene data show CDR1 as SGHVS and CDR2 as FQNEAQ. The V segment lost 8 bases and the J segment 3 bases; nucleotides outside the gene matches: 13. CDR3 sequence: CASGSSGGVRGANVLTF. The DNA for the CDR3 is TGTGCCAGCGGATCTTCAGGGGGAGTGCGTGGGGCCAACGTCCTGACTTTC. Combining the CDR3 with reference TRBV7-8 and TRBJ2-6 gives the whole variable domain GAGVSQSPRYKVAKRGQDVALRCDPISGHVSLFWYQQALGQGPEFLTYFQNEAQLDKSGLPSDRFFAERPEGSVSTLKIQRTQQEDSAVYLCASGSSGGVRGANVLTFGAGSRLTVL.

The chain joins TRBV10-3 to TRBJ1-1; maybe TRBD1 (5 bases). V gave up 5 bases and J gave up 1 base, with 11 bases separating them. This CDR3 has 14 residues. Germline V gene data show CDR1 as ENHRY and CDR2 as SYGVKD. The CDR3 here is CAISPLQENTEAFF. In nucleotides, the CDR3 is TGTGCCATCAGTCCCCTACAGGAGAACACTGAAGCTTTCTTT.

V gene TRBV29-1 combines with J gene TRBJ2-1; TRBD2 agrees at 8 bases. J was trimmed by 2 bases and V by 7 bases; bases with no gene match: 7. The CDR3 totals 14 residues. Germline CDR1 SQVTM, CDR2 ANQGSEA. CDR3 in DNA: TGCAGCGGCTCGGGACTAGGAGCCTACAATGAGCAGTTCTTC. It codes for CSGSGLGAYNEQFF.

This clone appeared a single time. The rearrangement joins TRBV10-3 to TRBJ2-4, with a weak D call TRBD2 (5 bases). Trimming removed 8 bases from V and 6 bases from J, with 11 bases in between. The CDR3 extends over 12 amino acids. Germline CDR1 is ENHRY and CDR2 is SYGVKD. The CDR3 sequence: CAIAGDGNIQYF. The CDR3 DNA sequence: TGTGCCATCGCCGGGGATGGAAACATTCAGTACTTC.

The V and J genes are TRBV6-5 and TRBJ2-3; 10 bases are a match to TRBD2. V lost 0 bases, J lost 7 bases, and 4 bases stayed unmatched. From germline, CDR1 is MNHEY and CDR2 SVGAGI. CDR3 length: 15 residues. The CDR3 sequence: CASSYSAGGPYTQYF. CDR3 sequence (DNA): TGTGCCAGCAGTTACTCAGCGGGGGGGCCGTATACGCAGTATTTT.

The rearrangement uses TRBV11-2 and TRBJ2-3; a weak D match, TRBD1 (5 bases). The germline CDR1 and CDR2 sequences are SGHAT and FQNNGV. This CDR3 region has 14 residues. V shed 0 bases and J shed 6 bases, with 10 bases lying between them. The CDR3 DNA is TGTGCCAGCAGCTTAGATCTCAGGGTGGATACGCAGTATTTT. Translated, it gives CASSLDLRVDTQYF.

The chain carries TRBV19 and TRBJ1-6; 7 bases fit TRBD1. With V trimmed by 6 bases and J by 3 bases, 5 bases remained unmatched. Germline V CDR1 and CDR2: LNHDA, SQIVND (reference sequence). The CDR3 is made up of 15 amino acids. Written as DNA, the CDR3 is TGTGCCAGTAGGGGCGACAGGGACTATAATTCACCCCTCCACTTT. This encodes CASRGDRDYNSPLHF. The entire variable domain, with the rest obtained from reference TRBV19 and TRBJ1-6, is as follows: DGGITQSPKYLFRKEGQNVTLSCEQNLNHDAMYWYRQDPGQGLRLIYYSQIVNDFQKGDIAEGYSVSREKKESFPLTVTSAQKNPTAFYLCASRGDRDYNSPLHFGNGTRLTVT.

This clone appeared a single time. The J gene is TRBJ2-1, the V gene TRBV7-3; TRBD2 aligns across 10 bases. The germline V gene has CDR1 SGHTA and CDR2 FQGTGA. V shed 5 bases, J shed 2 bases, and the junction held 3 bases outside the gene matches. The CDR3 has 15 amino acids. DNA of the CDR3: TGTGCCAGCAGCCAACTAGCGGGGACCTACAATGAGCAGTTCTTC. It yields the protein CASSQLAGTYNEQFF.

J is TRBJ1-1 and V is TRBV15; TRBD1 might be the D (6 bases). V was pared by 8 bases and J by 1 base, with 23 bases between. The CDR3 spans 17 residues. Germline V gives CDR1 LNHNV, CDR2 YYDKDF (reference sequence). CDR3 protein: CATLGEPTPRGNTEAFF. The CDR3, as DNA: TGTGCCACCCTCGGCGAGCCCACACCCAGGGGGAACACTGAAGCTTTCTTT.

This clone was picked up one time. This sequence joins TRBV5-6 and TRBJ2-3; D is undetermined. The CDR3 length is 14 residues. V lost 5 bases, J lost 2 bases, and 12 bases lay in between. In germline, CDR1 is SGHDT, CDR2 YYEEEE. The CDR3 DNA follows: TGTGCCAGCAGGGTGAGGCTGATCACAGATACGCAGTATTTT. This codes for CASRVRLITDTQYF.

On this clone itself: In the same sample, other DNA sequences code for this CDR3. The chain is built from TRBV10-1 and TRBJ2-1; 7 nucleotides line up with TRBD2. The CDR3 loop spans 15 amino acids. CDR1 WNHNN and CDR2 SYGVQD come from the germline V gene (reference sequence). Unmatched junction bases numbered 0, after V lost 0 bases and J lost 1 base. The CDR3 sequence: CASSESRGSYNEQFF. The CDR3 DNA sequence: TGCGCCAGCAGTGAGTCGCGGGGGTCCTACAATGAGCAGTTCTTC.

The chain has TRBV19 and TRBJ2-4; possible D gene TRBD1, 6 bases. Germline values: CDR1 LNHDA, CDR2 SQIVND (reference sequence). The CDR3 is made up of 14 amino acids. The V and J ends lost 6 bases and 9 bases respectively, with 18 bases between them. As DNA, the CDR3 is TGTGCCAGTAGCCCTGACAGGTTGATTGGCATTCAGTACTTC. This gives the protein CASSPDRLIGIQYF.

This CDR3 is CSVEGQGVAGYTF. CDR3 sequence (DNA): TGCAGCGTTGAAGGGCAGGGGGTGGCTGGCTACACCTTC. The V and J genes are TRBV29-1 and TRBJ1-2; TRBD1 matches at 7 bases. The J segment lost 7 bases and the V segment lost 1 base, leaving 6 bases of the junction unmatched. There are 13 residues in the CDR3. Germline lookup yields CDR1 SQVTM and CDR2 ANQGSEA.

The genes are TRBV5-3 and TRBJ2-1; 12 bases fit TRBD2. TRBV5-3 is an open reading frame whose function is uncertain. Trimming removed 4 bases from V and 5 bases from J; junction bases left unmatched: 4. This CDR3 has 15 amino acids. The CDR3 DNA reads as TGTGCCAGAAGCGCCCGACTAGCGGGGGACAATGAGCAGTTCTTC. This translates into CARSARLAGDNEQFF.

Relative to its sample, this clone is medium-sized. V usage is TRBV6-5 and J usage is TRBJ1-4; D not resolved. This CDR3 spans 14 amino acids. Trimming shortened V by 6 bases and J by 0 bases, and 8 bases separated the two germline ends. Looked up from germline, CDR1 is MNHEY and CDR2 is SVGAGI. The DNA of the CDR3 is TGTGCCAGCAGACTCACAGCAACTAATGAAAAACTGTTTTTT. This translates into CASRLTATNEKLFF.

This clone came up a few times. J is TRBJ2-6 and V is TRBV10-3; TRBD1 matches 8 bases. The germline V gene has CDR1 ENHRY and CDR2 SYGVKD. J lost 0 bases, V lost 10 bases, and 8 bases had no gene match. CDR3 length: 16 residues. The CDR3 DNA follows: TGTGCCACCGTCGGACAGGGAAACTCTGGGGCCAACGTCCTGACTTTC. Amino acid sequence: CATVGQGNSGANVLTF.

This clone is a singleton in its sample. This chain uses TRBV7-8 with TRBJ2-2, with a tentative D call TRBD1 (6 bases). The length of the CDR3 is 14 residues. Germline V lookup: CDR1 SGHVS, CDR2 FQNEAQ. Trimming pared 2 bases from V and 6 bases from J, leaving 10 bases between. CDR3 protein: CASSLSGGAGELFF. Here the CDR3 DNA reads TGTGCCAGCAGCTTATCTGGGGGCGCCGGGGAGCTGTTTTTT.

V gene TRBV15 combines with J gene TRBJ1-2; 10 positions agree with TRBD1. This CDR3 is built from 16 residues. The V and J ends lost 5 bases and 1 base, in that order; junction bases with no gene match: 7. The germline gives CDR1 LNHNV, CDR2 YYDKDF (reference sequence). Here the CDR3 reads CATSANRDRGNYGYTF. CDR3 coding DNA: TGTGCCACCAGCGCCAACCGGGACAGGGGTAACTATGGCTACACCTTC.

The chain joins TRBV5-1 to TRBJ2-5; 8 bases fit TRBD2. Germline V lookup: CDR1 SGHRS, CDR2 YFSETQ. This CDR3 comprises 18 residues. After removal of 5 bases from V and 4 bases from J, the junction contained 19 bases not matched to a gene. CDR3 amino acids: CASRDLSSGGAVGETQYF. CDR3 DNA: TGCGCCAGCAGGGATCTGTCCAGCGGGGGAGCCGTGGGAGAGACCCAGTACTTC. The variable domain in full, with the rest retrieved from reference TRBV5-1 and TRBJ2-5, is KAGVTQTPRYLIKTRGQQVTLSCSPISGHRSVSWYQQTPGQGLQFLFEYFSETQRNKGNFPGRFSGRQFSNSRSEMNVSTLELGDSALYLCASRDLSSGGAVGETQYFGPGTRLLVL.

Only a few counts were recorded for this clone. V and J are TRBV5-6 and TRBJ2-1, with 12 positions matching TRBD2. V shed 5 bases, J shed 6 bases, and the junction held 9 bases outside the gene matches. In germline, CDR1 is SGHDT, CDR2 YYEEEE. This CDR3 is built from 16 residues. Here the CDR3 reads CASRGLAGGRSNEQFF. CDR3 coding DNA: TGTGCCAGCAGGGGGCTAGCGGGGGGGCGGTCCAATGAGCAGTTCTTC.

The CDR3 coding sequence is TGTGCCAGCAGCCCGCCACGCAGGAAAAGCTACAATGAGCAGTTCTTC. This encodes CASSPPRRKSYNEQFF. V usage is TRBV5-8 and J usage is TRBJ2-1; D not resolved. Per the germline V gene, CDR1 is SGHTS and CDR2 is YDEGEE. There are 16 residues in the CDR3. Trimming pared 4 bases from V and 3 bases from J, leaving 17 bases between.

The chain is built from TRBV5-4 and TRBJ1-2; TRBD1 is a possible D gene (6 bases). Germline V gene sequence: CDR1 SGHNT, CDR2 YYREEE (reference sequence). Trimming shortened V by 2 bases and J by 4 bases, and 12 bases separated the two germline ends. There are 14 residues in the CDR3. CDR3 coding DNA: TGTGCCAGCAGCTTACCACAGGGTGGCTATGGCTACACCTTC. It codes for CASSLPQGGYGYTF.

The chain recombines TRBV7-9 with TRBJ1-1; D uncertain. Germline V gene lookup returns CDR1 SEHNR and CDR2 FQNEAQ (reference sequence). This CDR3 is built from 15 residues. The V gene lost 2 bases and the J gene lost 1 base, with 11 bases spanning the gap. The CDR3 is CASSLRTTWNTEAFF. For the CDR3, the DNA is TGTGCCAGCAGCTTAAGAACCACATGGAACACTGAAGCTTTCTTT.